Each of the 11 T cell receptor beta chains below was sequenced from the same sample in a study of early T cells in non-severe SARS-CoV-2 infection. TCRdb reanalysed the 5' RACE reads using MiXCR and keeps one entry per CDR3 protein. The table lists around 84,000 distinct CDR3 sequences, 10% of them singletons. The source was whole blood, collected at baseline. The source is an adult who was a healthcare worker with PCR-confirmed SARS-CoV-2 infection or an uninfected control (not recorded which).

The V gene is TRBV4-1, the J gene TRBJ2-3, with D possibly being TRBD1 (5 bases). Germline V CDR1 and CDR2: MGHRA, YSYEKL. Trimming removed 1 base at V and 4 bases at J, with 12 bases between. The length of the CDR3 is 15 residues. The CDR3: CASSQVSRVADTQYF. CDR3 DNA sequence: TGCGCCAGCAGCCAAGTTAGCAGGGTCGCAGATACGCAGTATTTT.

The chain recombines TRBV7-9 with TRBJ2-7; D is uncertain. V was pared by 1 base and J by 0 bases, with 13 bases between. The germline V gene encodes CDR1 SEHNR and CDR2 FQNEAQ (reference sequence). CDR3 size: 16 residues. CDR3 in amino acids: CASSLVRAPSSYEQYF. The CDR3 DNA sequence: TGTGCCAGCAGCTTAGTTCGGGCACCGAGCTCCTACGAGCAGTACTTC.

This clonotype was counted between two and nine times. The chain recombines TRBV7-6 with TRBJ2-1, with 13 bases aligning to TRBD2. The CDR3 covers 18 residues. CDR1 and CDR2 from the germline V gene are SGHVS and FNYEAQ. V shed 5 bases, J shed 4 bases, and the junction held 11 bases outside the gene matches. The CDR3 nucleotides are TGTGCCAGCAGCCCTGGGACTAGCGGGATAGGGGTTTACAATGAGCAGTTCTTC. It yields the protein CASSPGTSGIGVYNEQFF.

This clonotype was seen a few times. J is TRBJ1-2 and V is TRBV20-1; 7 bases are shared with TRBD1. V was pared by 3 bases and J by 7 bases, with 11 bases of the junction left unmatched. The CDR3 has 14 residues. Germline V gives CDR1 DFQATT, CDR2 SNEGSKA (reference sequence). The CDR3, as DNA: TGCAGTGCTAGCGGGACAGCTATAAGGTCTGGCTACACCTTC. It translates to CSASGTAIRSGYTF.

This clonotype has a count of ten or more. The CDR3 DNA follows: TGTGCCAGCAGTCGTACCGGGACCGGGACCTACGAGCAGTACTTC. It encodes CASSRTGTGTYEQYF. The rearrangement joins TRBV12-3 or TRBV12-4 to TRBJ2-7; either TRBD1 or TRBD2 may supply D (5 bases each). V was pared by 5 bases and J by 2 bases, with 16 bases between. This CDR3 contains 15 residues.

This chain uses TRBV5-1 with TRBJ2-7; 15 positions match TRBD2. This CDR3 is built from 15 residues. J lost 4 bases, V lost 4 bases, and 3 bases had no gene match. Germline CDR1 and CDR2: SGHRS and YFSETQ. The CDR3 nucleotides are TGCGCCAGCAGCGGAGGGACTAGCGGGAGGTACGAGCAGTACTTC. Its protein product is CASSGGTSGRYEQYF.

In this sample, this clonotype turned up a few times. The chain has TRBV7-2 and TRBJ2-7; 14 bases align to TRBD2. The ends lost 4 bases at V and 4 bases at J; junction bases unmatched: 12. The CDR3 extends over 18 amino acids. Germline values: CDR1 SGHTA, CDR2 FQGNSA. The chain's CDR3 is CASSYGHGTSGRGYEQYF. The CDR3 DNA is TGTGCCAGCAGCTACGGGCATGGGACTAGCGGGAGAGGTTACGAGCAGTACTTC.

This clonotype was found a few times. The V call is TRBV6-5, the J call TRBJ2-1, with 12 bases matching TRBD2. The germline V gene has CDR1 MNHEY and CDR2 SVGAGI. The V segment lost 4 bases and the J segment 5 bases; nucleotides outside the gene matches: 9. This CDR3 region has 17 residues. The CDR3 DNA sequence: TGTGCCAGCAGTTTTGGGTGGGGGACTAGCGGGCACAATGAGCAGTTCTTC. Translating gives CASSFGWGTSGHNEQFF.

The CDR3 region is CASRNRDRGYEQFF. In DNA form, the CDR3 reads TGTGCCAGCAGAAACCGGGACAGGGGCTATGAGCAGTTCTTC. The genes are TRBV7-2 and TRBJ2-1, with 10 bases matching TRBD1. Germline V gives CDR1 SGHTA, CDR2 FQGNSA. The trim removed 6 bases at V and 8 bases at J, leaving 7 bases unmatched. CDR3 size: 14 residues. The full variable domain, with the rest looked up from reference TRBV7-2 and TRBJ2-1, is GAGVSQSPSNKVTEKGKDVELRCDPISGHTALYWYRQSLGQGLEFLIYFQGNSAPDKSGLPSDRFSAERTGGSVSTLTIQRTQQEDSAVYLCASRNRDRGYEQFFGPGTRLTVL.

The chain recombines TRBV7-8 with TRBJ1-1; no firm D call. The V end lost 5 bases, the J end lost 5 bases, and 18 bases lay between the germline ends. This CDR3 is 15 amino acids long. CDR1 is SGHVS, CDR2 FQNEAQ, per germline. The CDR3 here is CASSPNSEGWTEAFF. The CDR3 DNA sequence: TGTGCCAGCAGCCCAAATTCGGAGGGTTGGACTGAAGCTTTCTTT.

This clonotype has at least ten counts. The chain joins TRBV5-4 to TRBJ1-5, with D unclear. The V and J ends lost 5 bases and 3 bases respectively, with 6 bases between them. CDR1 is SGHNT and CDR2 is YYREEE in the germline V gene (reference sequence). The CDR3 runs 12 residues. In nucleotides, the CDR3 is TGTGCCAGCAGACTTGACAATCAGCCCCAGCATTTT. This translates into CASRLDNQPQHF. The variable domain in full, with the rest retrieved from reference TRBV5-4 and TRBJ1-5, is ETGVTQSPTHLIKTRGQQVTLRCSSQSGHNTVSWYQQALGQGPQFIFQYYREEENGRGNFPPRFSGLQFPNYSSELNVNALELDDSALYLCASRLDNQPQHFGDGTRLSIL.